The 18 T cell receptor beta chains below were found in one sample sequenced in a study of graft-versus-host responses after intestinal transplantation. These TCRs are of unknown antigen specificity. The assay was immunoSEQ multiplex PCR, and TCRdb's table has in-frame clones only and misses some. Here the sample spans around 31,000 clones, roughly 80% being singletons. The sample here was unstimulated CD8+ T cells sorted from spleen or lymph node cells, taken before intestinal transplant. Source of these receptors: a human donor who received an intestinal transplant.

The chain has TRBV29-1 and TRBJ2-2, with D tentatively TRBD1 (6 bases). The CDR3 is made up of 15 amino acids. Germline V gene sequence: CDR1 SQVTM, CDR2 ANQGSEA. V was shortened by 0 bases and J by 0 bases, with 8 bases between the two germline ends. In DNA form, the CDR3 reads TGCAGCGTTGAAGACAGGGGACCGAACACCGGGGAGCTGTTTTTT. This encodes CSVEDRGPNTGELFF.

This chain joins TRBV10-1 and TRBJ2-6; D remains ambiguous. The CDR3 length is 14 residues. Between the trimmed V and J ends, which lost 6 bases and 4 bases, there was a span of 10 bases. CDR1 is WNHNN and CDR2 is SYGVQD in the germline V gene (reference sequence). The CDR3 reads CASRRVAGANVLTF. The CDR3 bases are TGCGCCAGCAGACGGGTCGCCGGGGCCAACGTCCTGACTTTC.

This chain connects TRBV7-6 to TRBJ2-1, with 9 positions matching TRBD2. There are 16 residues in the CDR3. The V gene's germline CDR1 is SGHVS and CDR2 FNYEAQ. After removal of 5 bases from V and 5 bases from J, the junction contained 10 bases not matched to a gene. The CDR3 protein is CASSPEGAGGHNEQFF. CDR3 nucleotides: TGTGCCAGCAGCCCCGAGGGCGCGGGAGGGCACAATGAGCAGTTCTTC.

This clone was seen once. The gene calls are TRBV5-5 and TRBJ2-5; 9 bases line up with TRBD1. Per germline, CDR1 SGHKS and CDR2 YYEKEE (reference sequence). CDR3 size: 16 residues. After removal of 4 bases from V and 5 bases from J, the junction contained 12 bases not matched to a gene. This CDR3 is CASSHPMGQGGETQYF. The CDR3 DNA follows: TGTGCCAGCAGCCACCCGATGGGACAGGGAGGTGAGACCCAGTACTTC. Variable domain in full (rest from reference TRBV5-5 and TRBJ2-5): DAGVTQSPTHLIKTRGQQVTLRCSPISGHKSVSWYQQVLGQGPQFIFQYYEKEERGRGNFPDRFSARQFPNYSSELNVNALLLGDSALYLCASSHPMGQGGETQYFGPGTRLLVL.

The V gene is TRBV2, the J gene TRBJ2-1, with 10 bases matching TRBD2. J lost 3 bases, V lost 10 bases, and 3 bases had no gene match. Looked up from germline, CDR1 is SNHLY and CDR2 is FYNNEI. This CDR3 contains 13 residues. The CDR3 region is CAIRTSGYNEQFF. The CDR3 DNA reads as TGTGCCATCCGGACTAGCGGCTACAATGAGCAGTTCTTC.

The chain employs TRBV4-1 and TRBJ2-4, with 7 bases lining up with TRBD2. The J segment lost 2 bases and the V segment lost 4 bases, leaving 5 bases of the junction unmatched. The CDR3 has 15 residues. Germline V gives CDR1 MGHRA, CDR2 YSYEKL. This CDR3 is CASSRSGEPKNIQYF. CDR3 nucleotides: TGCGCCAGCAGCCGAAGCGGGGAACCCAAAAACATTCAGTACTTC.

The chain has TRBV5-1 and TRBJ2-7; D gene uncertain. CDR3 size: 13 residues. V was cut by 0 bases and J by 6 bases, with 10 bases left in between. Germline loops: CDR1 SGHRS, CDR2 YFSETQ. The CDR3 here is CASSLASVPEQYF. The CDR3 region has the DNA TGCGCCAGCAGCTTGGCCAGTGTACCCGAGCAGTACTTC.

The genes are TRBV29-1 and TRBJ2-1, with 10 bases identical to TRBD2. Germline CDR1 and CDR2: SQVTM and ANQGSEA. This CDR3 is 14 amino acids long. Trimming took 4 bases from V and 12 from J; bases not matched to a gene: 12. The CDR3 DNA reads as TGCAGCGTTGCATCCAGCGGGGGGGCCCAGCTGCAGTTCTTC. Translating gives CSVASSGGAQLQFF.

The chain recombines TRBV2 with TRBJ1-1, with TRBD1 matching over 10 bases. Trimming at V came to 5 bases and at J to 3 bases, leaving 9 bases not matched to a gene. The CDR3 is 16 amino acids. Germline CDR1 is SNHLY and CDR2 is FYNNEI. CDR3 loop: CASSQYYGTGDTEAFF. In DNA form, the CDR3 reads TGTGCCAGCAGTCAATATTATGGGACAGGGGACACTGAAGCTTTCTTT. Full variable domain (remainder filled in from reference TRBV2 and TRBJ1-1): EPEVTQTPSHQVTQMGQEVILRCVPISNHLYFYWYRQILGQKVEFLVSFYNNEISEKSEIFDDQFSVERPDGSNFTLKIRSTKLEDSAMYFCASSQYYGTGDTEAFFGQGTRLTVV.

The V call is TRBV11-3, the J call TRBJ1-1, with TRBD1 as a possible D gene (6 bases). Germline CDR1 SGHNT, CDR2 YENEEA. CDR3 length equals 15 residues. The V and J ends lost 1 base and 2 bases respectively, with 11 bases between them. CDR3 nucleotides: TGTGCCAGCAGCTTAGGCGTAGGGGGTAACACTGAAGCTTTCTTT. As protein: CASSLGVGGNTEAFF.

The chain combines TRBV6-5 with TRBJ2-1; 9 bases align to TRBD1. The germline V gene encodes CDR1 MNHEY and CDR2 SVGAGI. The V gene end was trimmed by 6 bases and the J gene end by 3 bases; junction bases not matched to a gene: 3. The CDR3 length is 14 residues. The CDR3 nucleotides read TGTGCCAGCAGCCCGACAGGGGGCTACAATGAGCAGTTCTTC. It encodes CASSPTGGYNEQFF.

As DNA, the CDR3 is TGTGCCAGCAGCAGCGGGTCGTACAATGAGCAGTTCTTC. Protein product: CASSSGSYNEQFF. V usage is TRBV11-1 and J usage is TRBJ2-1; a weak D match, TRBD2 (6 bases). Germline CDR1 SGHAT, CDR2 FQDESV (reference sequence). V was shortened by 5 bases and J by 4 bases, with 9 bases between the two germline ends. The CDR3 covers 13 residues.

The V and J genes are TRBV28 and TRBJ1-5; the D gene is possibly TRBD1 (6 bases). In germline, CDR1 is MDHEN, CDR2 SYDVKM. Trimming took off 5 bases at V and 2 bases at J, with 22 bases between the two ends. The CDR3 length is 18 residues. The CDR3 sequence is CASSTFFLRGAGNQPQHF. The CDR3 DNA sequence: TGTGCCAGCAGTACCTTTTTTCTGCGGGGGGCAGGCAATCAGCCCCAGCATTTT.

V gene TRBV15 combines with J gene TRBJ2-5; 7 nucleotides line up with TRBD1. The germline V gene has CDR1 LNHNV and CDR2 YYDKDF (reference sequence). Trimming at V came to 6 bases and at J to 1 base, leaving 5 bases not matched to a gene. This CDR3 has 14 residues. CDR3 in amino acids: CATSAHRGQETQYF. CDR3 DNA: TGTGCCACCAGTGCTCACAGGGGCCAAGAGACCCAGTACTTC.

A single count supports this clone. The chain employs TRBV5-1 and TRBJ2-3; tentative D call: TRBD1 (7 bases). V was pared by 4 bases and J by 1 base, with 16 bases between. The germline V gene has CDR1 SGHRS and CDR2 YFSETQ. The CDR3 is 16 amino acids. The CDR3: CASSGGTDLGTDTQYF. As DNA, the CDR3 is TGCGCCAGCAGCGGGGGGACAGACCTGGGCACAGATACGCAGTATTTT.

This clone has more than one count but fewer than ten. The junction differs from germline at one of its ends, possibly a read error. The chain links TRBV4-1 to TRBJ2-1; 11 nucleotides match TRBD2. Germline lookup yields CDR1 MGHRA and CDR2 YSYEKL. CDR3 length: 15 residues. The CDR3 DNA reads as TGTGCCAGCAGCGGGACTAGCGGTAATCACAATGAGCAGTTCTTC. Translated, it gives CASSGTSGNHNEQFF.

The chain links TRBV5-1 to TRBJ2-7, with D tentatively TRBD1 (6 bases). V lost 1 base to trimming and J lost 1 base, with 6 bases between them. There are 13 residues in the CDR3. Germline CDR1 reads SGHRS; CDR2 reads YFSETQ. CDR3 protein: CASSLTGSYEQYF. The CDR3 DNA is TGCGCCAGCAGCTTGACAGGGTCCTACGAGCAGTACTTC. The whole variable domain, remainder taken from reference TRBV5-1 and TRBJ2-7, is KAGVTQTPRYLIKTRGQQVTLSCSPISGHRSVSWYQQTPGQGLQFLFEYFSETQRNKGNFPGRFSGRQFSNSRSEMNVSTLELGDSALYLCASSLTGSYEQYFGPGTRLTVT.

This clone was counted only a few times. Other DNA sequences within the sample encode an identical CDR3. CDR3 protein: CASSLYAGTYNEQFF. The CDR3 region has the DNA TGCGCCAGCAGCCTGTACGCGGGCACCTACAATGAGCAGTTCTTC. The V gene is TRBV4-1, the J gene TRBJ2-1; perhaps TRBD2 as D (5 bases). This CDR3 has 15 residues. Germline CDR1 and CDR2: MGHRA and YSYEKL. V gave up 4 bases and J gave up 2 bases, with 12 bases separating them.